This TCR beta chain was retrieved from a study of Tregs in tolerant kidney transplant recipients. The germline CDR1 and CDR2 sequences are SGHTA and FQGNSA. The CDR3 runs to 13 residues. The V segment lost 4 bases and the J segment 8 bases; nucleotides outside the gene matches: 4. Sequencing used immunoSEQ multiplex PCR; TCRdb keeps in-frame clones, though not all of them. The sample lists about 77,000 clones, roughly 98% seen once, with over 0.45% in the top ten. Remarks on this clone: Its cognate antigen is unknown.

Thawed PBMCs were FACS-sorted into unstimulated CD4+CD25+CD127- regulatory T cells, CD4+CD25- non-regulatory cells, CD4 and CD8 cells. The study, taken as a whole, reports: For some patients, primers changed over time, blocking nucleotide-level comparison. Findings come from small patient numbers and require larger validation.

The specimen comprised CD4+ T cells from blood, sampled before the transplant. The sequence was obtained from a human donor who received a combined kidney and bone marrow transplant. The rearrangement links TRBV7-2 to TRBJ1-2; TRBD1 agrees at 10 bases. The CDR3 DNA is TGTGCCAGCAGCTCAGACAGGGGGCAAGGCTACACCTTC. Translation: CASSSDRGQGYTF. Supplemented by reference TRBV7-2 and TRBJ1-2, the full variable domain reads GAGVSQSPSNKVTEKGKDVELRCDPISGHTALYWYRQSLGQGLEFLIYFQGNSAPDKSGLPSDRFSAERTGGSVSTLTIQRTQQEDSAVYLCASSSDRGQGYTFGSGTRLTVV.